Listed here are 9 T cell receptor beta chains from one sample, sequenced in a study of blood T cell repertoires in COVID-19. Sequencing used immunoSEQ multiplex PCR; TCRdb keeps in-frame clones, though not all of them. The table includes 200,000 to 300,000 clones, roughly 82% detected once. The sample comprised peripheral blood. These TCRs come from a woman between 65 and 79 years old with acute or convalescent COVID-19.

There are a few counts of this clone. The chain uses TRBV3-1 (or the pseudogene TRBV3-2) and TRBJ1-3, with D possibly being TRBD1 (6 bases). This CDR3 spans 17 amino acids. With 0 bases removed from V and 3 bases from J, the gap between germline ends came to 15 bases. In germline, CDR1 is LGHDT, CDR2 YNNKEL (reference sequence). The CDR3 loop is CASSQDLGQRYGNTIYF. CDR3 coding DNA: TGTGCCAGCAGCCAAGATCTTGGACAGCGATATGGAAACACCATATATTTT.

CDR3 DNA sequence: TGTGCCAGCAGCTTATCCCGGGGGGGAAGCGGGGAGACCCAGTACTTC. Protein sequence: CASSLSRGGSGETQYF. The V and J genes are TRBV7-7 and TRBJ2-5, with TRBD2 identical over 8 bases. Unmatched junction bases numbered 10, after V lost 2 bases and J lost 5 bases. In germline, CDR1 is SSHAT, CDR2 FNYEAQ (reference sequence). The CDR3 is 16 amino acids.

For this clone: The sample carries other DNA sequences with the same CDR3. This rearrangement joins TRBV7-8 to TRBJ2-7, with 10 bases matching TRBD2. Germline assignment: CDR1 SGHVS and CDR2 FQNEAQ. The CDR3 contains 15 residues. V was pared by 4 bases and J by 2 bases, with 5 bases of the junction left unmatched. The CDR3 bases are TGTGCCAGCAGCTCGAGCGGGGGGGCCCCCTACGAGCAGTACTTC. Translated: CASSSSGGAPYEQYF.

The chain has TRBV29-1 and TRBJ1-1; D is uncertain. Between the trimmed V and J ends, which lost 7 bases and 4 bases, there was a span of 19 bases. The CDR3 extends over 14 amino acids. Germline V gene lookup returns CDR1 SQVTM and CDR2 ANQGSEA. CDR3 protein: CSATPLTGGTEAFF. The CDR3 DNA reads TGCAGCGCCACCCCGCTGACGGGAGGCACTGAAGCTTTCTTT.

The rearrangement uses TRBV28 and TRBJ2-1, with TRBD1 identical over 9 bases. This CDR3 is built from 16 residues. The V segment lost 4 bases and the J segment 7 bases; nucleotides outside the gene matches: 11. Germline V gene data show CDR1 as MDHEN and CDR2 as SYDVKM. In nucleotides, the CDR3 is TGTGCCAGCAGTTCTCCCGCCGGGACAGGGCTGAATGAGCAGTTCTTC. It specifies CASSSPAGTGLNEQFF.

The count of this clone is one. The chain joins TRBV5-1 to TRBJ2-3; D uncertain. V lost 5 bases and J 1 base, leaving 11 bases between the germline ends. This CDR3 has 14 residues. The germline V gene encodes CDR1 SGHRS and CDR2 YFSETQ. CDR3 protein: CASSVAVGTDTQYF. The CDR3 DNA is TGCGCCAGCAGTGTGGCAGTCGGCACAGATACGCAGTATTTT.

The chain combines TRBV7-2 with TRBJ1-6; 7 bases line up with TRBD1. This CDR3 comprises 15 residues. Germline trimming cut 5 bases from V and 10 bases from J; bases unmatched to any gene: 11. Germline V lookup: CDR1 SGHTA, CDR2 FQGNSA. CDR3 amino acids: CASSPTTGLGSPLHF. Written as DNA, the CDR3 is TGTGCCAGCAGCCCAACGACAGGGCTCGGGTCACCCCTCCACTTT. Supplemented by reference TRBV7-2 and TRBJ1-6, the full variable domain reads GAGVSQSPSNKVTEKGKDVELRCDPISGHTALYWYRQSLGQGLEFLIYFQGNSAPDKSGLPSDRFSAERTGGSVSTLTIQRTQQEDSAVYLCASSPTTGLGSPLHFGNGTRLTVT.

This rearrangement joins TRBV15 to TRBJ2-7, with 7 bases that match TRBD1. J lost 2 bases, V lost 3 bases, and 4 bases had no gene match. CDR3 length: 14 amino acids. The germline gives CDR1 LNHNV, CDR2 YYDKDF (reference sequence). The CDR3 loop is CATSSIQGTYEQYF. CDR3 DNA sequence: TGTGCCACCAGCAGTATACAGGGGACCTACGAGCAGTACTTC.

The chain couples TRBV6-5 to TRBJ1-6; the D is unclear. With 5 bases removed from V and 14 bases from J, the gap between germline ends came to 22 bases. Germline V gene sequence: CDR1 MNHEY, CDR2 SVGAGI. This CDR3 has 15 amino acids. Here the CDR3 reads CASSTPQVEGRALHF. The CDR3 nucleotides read TGTGCCAGCAGTACACCCCAGGTGGAGGGTAGGGCCCTCCACTTT.